The text below deals with one T cell receptor (beta chain). Study processing details: Cell counts per sample came from amplifying reference gene primers. Method: immunoSEQ multiplex PCR; TCRdb's copy keeps in-frame clones and lacks some. The V and J calls and clone size were taken over from that table, and D and trimming were inferred from the DNA. Of around 89,000 clones listed, 70% to 90% are singletons. The record originates from a study of blood T cell repertoires in COVID-19. Study-wide context: Italy, Spain and the United States were the sources of the convalescent and acute COVID-19 samples.

The CDR3 consists of 14 residues. Trimming cost V 5 bases and J 5 bases; bases outside gene matches: 5. From germline, CDR1 is SGHTA and CDR2 FQGTGA. The rearrangement links TRBV7-3 to TRBJ1-1, with 10 nucleotides matching TRBD1. Material: peripheral blood. This clonotype originated in a man in his fifties with acute or convalescent COVID-19. Written as DNA, the CDR3 is TGTGCCAGCAGCGCGGGACAGGGGTCGACTGAAGCTTTCTTT. Its protein is CASSAGQGSTEAFF.